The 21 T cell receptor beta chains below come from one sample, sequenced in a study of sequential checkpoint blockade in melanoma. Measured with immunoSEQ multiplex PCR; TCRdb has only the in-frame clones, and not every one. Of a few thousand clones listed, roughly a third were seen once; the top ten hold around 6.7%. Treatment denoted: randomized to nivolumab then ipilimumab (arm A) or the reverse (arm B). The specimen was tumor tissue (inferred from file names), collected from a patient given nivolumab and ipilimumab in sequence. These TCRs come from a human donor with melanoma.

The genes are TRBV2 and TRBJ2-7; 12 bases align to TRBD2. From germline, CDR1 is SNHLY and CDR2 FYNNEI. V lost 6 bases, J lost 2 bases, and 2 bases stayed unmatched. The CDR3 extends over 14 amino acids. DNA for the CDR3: TGTGCCAGCAGGCTAGCGGGAGGGCCCTACGAGCAGTACTTC. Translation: CASRLAGGPYEQYF.

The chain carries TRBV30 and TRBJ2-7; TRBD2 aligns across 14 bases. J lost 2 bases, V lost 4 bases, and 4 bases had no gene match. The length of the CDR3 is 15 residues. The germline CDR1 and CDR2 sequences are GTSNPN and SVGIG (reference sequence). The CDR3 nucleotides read TGTGCCTGGACGGCGACTAGCGGGAGGGCCTACGAGCAGTACTTC. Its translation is CAWTATSGRAYEQYF.

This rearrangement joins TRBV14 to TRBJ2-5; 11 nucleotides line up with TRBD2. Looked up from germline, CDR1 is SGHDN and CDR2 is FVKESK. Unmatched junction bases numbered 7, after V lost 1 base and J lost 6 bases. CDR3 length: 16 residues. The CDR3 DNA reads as TGTGCCAGCAGCCAAGTGTCGCTAGCGGGAGGCAAGACCCAGTACTTC. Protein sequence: CASSQVSLAGGKTQYF.

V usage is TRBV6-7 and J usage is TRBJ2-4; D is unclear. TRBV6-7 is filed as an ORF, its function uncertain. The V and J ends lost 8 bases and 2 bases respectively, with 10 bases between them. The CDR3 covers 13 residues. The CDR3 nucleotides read TGTGCCAGCCAGGTTTCAACCAAAAACATTCAGTACTTC. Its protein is CASQVSTKNIQYF.

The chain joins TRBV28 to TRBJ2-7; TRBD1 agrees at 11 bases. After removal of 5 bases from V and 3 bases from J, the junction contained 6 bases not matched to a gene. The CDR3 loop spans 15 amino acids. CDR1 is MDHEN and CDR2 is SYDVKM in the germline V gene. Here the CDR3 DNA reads TGTGCCAGCAGTCGAGGGGGGACAGGGGGCTACGAGCAGTACTTC. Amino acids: CASSRGGTGGYEQYF.

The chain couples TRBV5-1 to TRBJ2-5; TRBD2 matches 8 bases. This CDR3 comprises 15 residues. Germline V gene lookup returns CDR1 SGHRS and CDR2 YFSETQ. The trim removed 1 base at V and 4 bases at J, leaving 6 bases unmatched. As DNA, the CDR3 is TGCGCCAGCAGCTTGCAAGCGGGAGTCGGAGAGACCCAGTACTTC. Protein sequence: CASSLQAGVGETQYF.

In DNA, the CDR3 is TGCAGCGGTTGGACAGGGGAGAACTATGGCTACACCTTC. Protein: CSGWTGENYGYTF. The chain recombines TRBV29-1 with TRBJ1-2, with 9 positions matching TRBD1. V gave up 7 bases and J gave up 2 bases; unmatched junction bases: 5. CDR1 and CDR2 (germline): SQVTM, ANQGSEA. The CDR3 is 13 residues long.

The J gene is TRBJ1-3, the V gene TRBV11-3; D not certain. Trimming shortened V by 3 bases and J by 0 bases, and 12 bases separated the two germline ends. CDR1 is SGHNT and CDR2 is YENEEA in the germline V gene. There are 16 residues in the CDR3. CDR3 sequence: CASSLGSTNSGNTIYF. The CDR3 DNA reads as TGTGCCAGCAGCTTGGGGAGCACCAACTCTGGAAACACCATATATTTT.

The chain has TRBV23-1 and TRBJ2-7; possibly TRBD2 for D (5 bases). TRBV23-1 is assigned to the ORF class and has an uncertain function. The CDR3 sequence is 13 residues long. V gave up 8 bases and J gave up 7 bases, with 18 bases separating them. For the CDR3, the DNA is TGCGCCAGCCAGTCTCCGACCGGGAAGGAGCAGTACTTC. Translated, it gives CASQSPTGKEQYF.

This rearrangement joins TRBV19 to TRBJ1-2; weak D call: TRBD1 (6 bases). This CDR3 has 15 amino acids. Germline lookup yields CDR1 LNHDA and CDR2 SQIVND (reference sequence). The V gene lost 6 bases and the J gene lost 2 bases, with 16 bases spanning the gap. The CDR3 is CASSSSRTENYGYTF. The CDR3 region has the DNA TGTGCCAGTAGCTCATCCCGGACAGAAAACTATGGCTACACCTTC.

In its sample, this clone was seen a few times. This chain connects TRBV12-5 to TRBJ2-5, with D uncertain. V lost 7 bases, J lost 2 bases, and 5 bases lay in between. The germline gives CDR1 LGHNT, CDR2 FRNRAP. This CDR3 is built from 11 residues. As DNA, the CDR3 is TGTGCTAGTGCCTTGCAAGAGACCCAGTACTTC. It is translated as CASALQETQYF.

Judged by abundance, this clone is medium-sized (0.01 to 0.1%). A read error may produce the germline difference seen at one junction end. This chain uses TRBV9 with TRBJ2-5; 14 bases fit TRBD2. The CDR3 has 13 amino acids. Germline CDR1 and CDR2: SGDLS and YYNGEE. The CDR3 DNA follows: TGTGCCAGCAGCTCCGGGACTAGCGGGAGAATTAACTTC. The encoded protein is CASSSGTSGRINF. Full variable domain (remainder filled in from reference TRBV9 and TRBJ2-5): DSGVTQTPKHLITATGQRVTLRCSPRSGDLSVYWYQQSLDQGLQFLIQYYNGEERAKGNILERFSAQQFPDLHSELNLSSLELGDSALYFCASSSGTSGRINFGPGTRLLVL.

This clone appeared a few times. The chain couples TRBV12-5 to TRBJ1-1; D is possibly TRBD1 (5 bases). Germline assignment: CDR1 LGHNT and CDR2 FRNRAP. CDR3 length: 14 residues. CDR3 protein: CASIKKGSRTEAFF. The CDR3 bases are TGTGCCAGCATCAAGAAGGGGTCGAGGACTGAAGCTTTCTTT.

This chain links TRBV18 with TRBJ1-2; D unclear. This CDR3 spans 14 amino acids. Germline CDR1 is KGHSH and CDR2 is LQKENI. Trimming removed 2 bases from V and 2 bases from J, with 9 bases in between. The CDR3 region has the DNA TGTGCCAGCTCACCAAGCGCACGGAACTATGGCTACACCTTC. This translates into CASSPSARNYGYTF.

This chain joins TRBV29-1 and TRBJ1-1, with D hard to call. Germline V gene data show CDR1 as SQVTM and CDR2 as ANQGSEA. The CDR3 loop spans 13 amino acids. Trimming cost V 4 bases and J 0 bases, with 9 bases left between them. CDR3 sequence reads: CSVANIMNTEAFF. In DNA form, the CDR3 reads TGCAGCGTTGCCAACATTATGAACACTGAAGCTTTCTTT.

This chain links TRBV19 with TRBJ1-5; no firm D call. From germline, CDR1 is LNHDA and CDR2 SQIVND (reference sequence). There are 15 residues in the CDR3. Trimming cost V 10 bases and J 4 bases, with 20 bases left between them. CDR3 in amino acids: CATTRRVTENQPQHF. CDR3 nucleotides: TGTGCCACCACTAGGAGGGTAACCGAGAATCAGCCCCAGCATTTT.

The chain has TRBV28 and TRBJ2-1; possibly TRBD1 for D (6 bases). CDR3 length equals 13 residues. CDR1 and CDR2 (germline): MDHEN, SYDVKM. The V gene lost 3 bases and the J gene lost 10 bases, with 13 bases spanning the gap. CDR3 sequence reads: CASSLGAAAEQFF. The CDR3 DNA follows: TGTGCCAGCAGTTTGGGGGCGGCGGCGGAGCAGTTCTTC.

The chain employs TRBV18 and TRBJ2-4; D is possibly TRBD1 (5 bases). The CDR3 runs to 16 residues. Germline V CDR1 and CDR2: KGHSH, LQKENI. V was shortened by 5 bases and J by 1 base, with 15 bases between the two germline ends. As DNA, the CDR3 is TGTGCCAGCTCATCTTTTCAGGGAATCGCCAAAAACATTCAGTACTTC. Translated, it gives CASSSFQGIAKNIQYF.

The CDR3 DNA is TGTGCCAGTAGTGGGACAGTAGTCACTGAAGCTTTCTTT. Translated: CASSGTVVTEAFF. The rearrangement uses TRBV19 and TRBJ1-1, with TRBD1 identical over 7 bases. With 5 bases clipped from V and 4 bases from J, the junction kept 4 bases outside the gene matches. Germline CDR1 reads LNHDA; CDR2 reads SQIVND (reference sequence). The CDR3 consists of 13 residues.

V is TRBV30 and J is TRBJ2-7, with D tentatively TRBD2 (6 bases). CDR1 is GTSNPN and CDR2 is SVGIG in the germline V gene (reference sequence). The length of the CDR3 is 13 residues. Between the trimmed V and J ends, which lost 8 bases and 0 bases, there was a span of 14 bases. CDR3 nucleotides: TGTGCCCGTGGGCGGGAAAACTCCTACGAGCAGTACTTC. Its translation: CARGRENSYEQYF.

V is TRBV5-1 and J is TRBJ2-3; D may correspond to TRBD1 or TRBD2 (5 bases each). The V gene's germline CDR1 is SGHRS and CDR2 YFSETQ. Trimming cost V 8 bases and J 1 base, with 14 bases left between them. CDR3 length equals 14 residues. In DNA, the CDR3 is TGCGCCAGTAACGGACTGGGGCGCACAGATACGCAGTATTTT. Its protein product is CASNGLGRTDTQYF.